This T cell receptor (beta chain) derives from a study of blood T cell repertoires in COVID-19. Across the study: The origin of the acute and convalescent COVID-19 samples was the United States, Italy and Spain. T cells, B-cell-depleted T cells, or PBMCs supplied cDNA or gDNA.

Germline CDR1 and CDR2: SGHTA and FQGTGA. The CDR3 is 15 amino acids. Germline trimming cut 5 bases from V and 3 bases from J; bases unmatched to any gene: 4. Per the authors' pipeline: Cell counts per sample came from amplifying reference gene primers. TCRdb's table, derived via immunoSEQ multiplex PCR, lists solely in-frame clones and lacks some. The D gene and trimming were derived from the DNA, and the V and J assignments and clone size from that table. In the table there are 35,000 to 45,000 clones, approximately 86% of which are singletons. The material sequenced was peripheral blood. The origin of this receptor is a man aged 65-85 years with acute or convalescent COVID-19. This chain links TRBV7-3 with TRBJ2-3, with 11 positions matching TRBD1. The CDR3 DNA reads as TGTGCCAGCAGCCGGACAGGGGGCTTGACAGATACGCAGTATTTT. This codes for CASSRTGGLTDTQYF.